Below are 18 T cell receptor beta chains sequenced from a single sample in a study of T cells in women clearing cervical HPV infection. Using immunoSEQ multiplex PCR, the repertoire was profiled, and TCRdb retains in-frame clones only, with some absent. The table for this sample gives approximately 23,000 clones. The source material was blood buffy coat. The receptors stem from a woman between 18 and 75 years old with a cervical HPV16 infection that either progressed to CIN3+ or cleared (not recorded which).

A remark on this clone: Read data end 3 residues before the CDR3 end; the end is taken from the germline J gene. V is TRBV10-3 and J is TRBJ2-1; TRBD2 matches at 14 bases. Germline values: CDR1 ENHRY, CDR2 SYGVKD. Trimming took 6 bases from V and 8 from J; bases not matched to a gene: 3. This CDR3 spans 14 amino acids. The CDR3 DNA, read in part, is TGTGCCATCAGAGGGACTAGCGGGAGTGATGAG. Its protein is CAIRGTSGSDE. The full CDR3 protein reads CAIRGTSGSDEQFF.

Of note for this clone: The CDR3 end lies 3 residues beyond the end of the read and is filled in from the germline J gene. This chain connects TRBV5-5 to TRBJ1-2; D ambiguous. The CDR3 has 15 residues. Germline lookup yields CDR1 SGHKS and CDR2 YYEKEE (reference sequence). V dropped 0 bases and J dropped 4 bases, with 13 bases sitting between them. The part of the CDR3 DNA that was read is TGTGCCAGCAGCTTGGACCGGGGAAGGTTCTATGGC. Encoded protein: CASSLDRGRFYG. From start to end, the CDR3 is CASSLDRGRFYGYTF.

In the case of this clone: The CDR3 extends 3 residues past the end of the read, so its final part is completed from the germline J gene. This chain uses TRBV18 with TRBJ2-1; 9 nucleotides line up with TRBD2. Germline V gene data show CDR1 as KGHSH and CDR2 as LQKENI. The CDR3 is 15 residues long. The V gene end was trimmed by 2 bases and the J gene end by 6 bases; junction bases not matched to a gene: 5. The CDR3 DNA, read in part, is TGTGCCAGCTCACCAGGGACTAGCCTTCGCAATGAG. Encoded protein: CASSPGTSLRNE. The full CDR3 is CASSPGTSLRNEQFF.

A note on this clone: Sequencing ends 3 residues short of the CDR3 end; the germline J gene provides the rest. This chain uses TRBV18 with TRBJ2-1; 11 bases are a match to TRBD2. This CDR3 contains 17 residues. CDR1 is KGHSH, CDR2 LQKENI, per germline. V was pared by 5 bases and J by 2 bases, with 8 bases of the junction left unmatched. The CDR3 loop is CASSTAASGRPYNEQFF. The CDR3 DNA, read in part, is TGTGCCAGCTCAACCGCGGCTAGCGGGAGGCCCTACAATGAG.

Remarks on this clone: From the germline J gene comes the end of the CDR3, since the read stops 3 residues before it. This rearrangement joins TRBV20-1 to TRBJ2-2; 10 bases agree with TRBD2. Germline V gene sequence: CDR1 DFQATT, CDR2 SNEGSKA (reference sequence). CDR3 length: 17 amino acids. J lost 7 bases, V lost 5 bases, and 16 bases had no gene match. CDR3 DNA (partial): TGCAGTGCTGCCCCCCTCCTAGCGGGAGTAGGGGACGGGGAG. This sequence encodes CSAAPLLAGVGDGE. The whole CDR3 region reads CSAAPLLAGVGDGELFF.

Concerning this clone: The CDR3 extends 3 residues past the end of the read, so its final part is completed from the germline J gene. The chain recombines TRBV5-1 with TRBJ2-5, with 8 bases identical to TRBD1. CDR1 SGHRS and CDR2 YFSETQ come from the germline V gene. The CDR3 totals 13 residues. The trim removed 3 bases at V and 3 bases at J, leaving 1 base unmatched. CDR3 protein: CASSSTGEETQYF. The CDR3 DNA, read in part, is TGCGCCAGCAGCTCGACAGGGGAAGAGACC.

About this clone: The read finishes 3 residues shy of the CDR3 end, and the germline J gene is used to complete it. V usage is TRBV6-2 or TRBV6-3 and J usage is TRBJ2-5; TRBD1 agrees at 10 bases. The CDR3 has 15 residues. V trimming: 2 bases; J trimming: 2 bases; junction bases outside the gene matches: 2. From germline, CDR1 is MNHEY and CDR2 SVGEGT. The CDR3: CASSYDRGPQETQYF. The sequenced part of the CDR3 DNA is TGTGCCAGCAGTTACGACAGGGGGCCACAAGAGACC.

About this clone itself: The read gets to within 3 residues of the CDR3 end, and the germline J gene fills in the rest. V and J are TRBV20-1 and TRBJ2-3; 10 bases are shared with TRBD2. V trimming: 7 bases; J trimming: 2 bases; junction bases outside the gene matches: 3. The CDR3 spans 13 residues. Germline-derived CDR1 and CDR2 are DFQATT and SNEGSKA (reference sequence). The CDR3 is CSVLAGATDTQYF. The covered CDR3 bases are TGCAGTGTTCTAGCGGGAGCCACAGATACG.

As for this clone: The read comes to an end 3 residues before the CDR3 does, leaving the germline J gene to fill in the end. The genes are TRBV28 and TRBJ2-1; D call uncertain. The CDR3 sequence is 14 residues long. Germline lookup yields CDR1 MDHEN and CDR2 SYDVKM. The germline V and J ends were trimmed by 5 bases and 2 bases, with 10 bases remaining between them. Incomplete CDR3 DNA: TGTGCCAGCAGTGAACGCCAGGCCTACAATGAG. Protein: CASSERQAYNE. The whole CDR3 protein is CASSERQAYNEQFF.

As concerns this clone: One end of the junction does not line up with germline, which may come from a read error. The CDR3 end is not reached by the read, which stops 3 residues before it; the germline J gene fills it in. The chain joins TRBV4-2 to TRBJ1-2, with D possibly being TRBD1 (6 bases). Looked up from germline, CDR1 is LGHNA and CDR2 is YNFKEQ. The CDR3 length is 15 residues. CDR3 sequence reads: CASSQDLQGFYGYTF. The sequenced part of the CDR3 DNA is TGCGCCAGCAGCCAAGATTTGCAGGGGTTTTATGGC.

Concerning this clone itself: Read sequence stops 3 residues before the CDR3 end, and the germline J gene provides the missing end. J is TRBJ1-1 and V is TRBV12-3 or TRBV12-4; 7 bases are shared with TRBD1. The junction had 1 base not matched to a gene; V was cut back by 4 bases and J by 2 bases. The CDR3 runs to 13 residues. Partial CDR3 DNA: TGTGCCAGCAGTTGGACAGGTAACACTGAA. Protein sequence: CASSWTGNTE. The complete CDR3 protein is CASSWTGNTEAFF.

A remark on this clone: The read halts 3 residues ahead of the CDR3 end, with the missing end drawn from the germline J gene. The genes are TRBV18 and TRBJ2-4, with a weak D call TRBD1 (6 bases). There are 14 residues in the CDR3. Germline V gives CDR1 KGHSH, CDR2 LQKENI. Trimming removed 6 bases at V and 4 bases at J, with 13 bases between. CDR3: CASSLGQPKNIQYF. CDR3 DNA (partial): TGTGCCAGCTCCCTCGGACAGCCGAAAAACATT.

Remarks on this clone: The read comes to an end 3 residues before the CDR3 does, leaving the germline J gene to fill in the end. The J gene is TRBJ2-5, the V gene TRBV30; tentative D call: TRBD2 (5 bases). V was shortened by 4 bases and J by 5 bases, with 11 bases between the two germline ends. Germline assignment: CDR1 GTSNPN and CDR2 SVGIG (reference sequence). This CDR3 spans 12 amino acids. CDR3 protein: CAWKRAVETQYF. CDR3 DNA, as far as it was read: TGTGCCTGGAAGAGGGCAGTGGAGACC.

About this clone: The read gets to within 3 residues of the CDR3 end, and the germline J gene fills in the rest. The gene calls are TRBV20-1 and TRBJ1-5, with D perhaps matching TRBD1 (5 bases). This CDR3 is 15 amino acids long. The ends were cut back, 3 bases at V and 2 bases at J, with 14 bases in the middle. The germline V gene encodes CDR1 DFQATT and CDR2 SNEGSKA (reference sequence). Partial CDR3 DNA: TGCAGTGCTAGTAAAGGGGCGGTTGGCAATCAGCCC. Amino acid sequence: CSASKGAVGNQP. The complete CDR3 sequence is CSASKGAVGNQPQHF.

By frequency, this clone registers medium-sized. The read terminates 3 residues before the CDR3 end, so the remaining end is supplied by the germline J gene. The J gene is TRBJ2-3, the V gene TRBV10-3, with D perhaps matching TRBD1 (5 bases). This CDR3 is built from 14 residues. Trimming stripped 6 bases from V and 2 bases from J, with 12 bases between. Germline V CDR1 and CDR2: ENHRY, SYGVKD. CDR3 sequence: CAIRTERTTDTQYF. CDR3 DNA, as far as it was read: TGTGCCATCAGGACAGAAAGAACCACAGATACG.

As concerns this clone: The read comes to an end 3 residues before the CDR3 does, leaving the germline J gene to fill in the end. This chain uses TRBV11-2 with TRBJ2-7; D not resolved. The germline CDR1 and CDR2 sequences are SGHAT and FQNNGV. The CDR3 has 13 residues. With 1 base removed from V and 4 bases from J, the gap between germline ends came to 8 bases. CDR3: CASSLGPGYEQYF. CDR3 DNA, as far as it was read: TGTGCCAGCAGCTTAGGTCCGGGTTACGAG.

CDR3 protein: CASSVLAVSTDTQYF. The covered CDR3 bases are TGTGCCAGCAGCGTACTAGCGGTTAGCACAGATACG. The rearrangement links TRBV7-2 to TRBJ2-3; 8 positions agree with TRBD2. The read is 3 residues too short to cover the CDR3 end, so that end is filled in from the germline J gene. Per the germline V gene, CDR1 is SGHTA and CDR2 is FQGNSA. This CDR3 contains 15 residues. V gave up 5 bases and J gave up 0 bases; unmatched junction bases: 4.

CDR3: CASTASRGYGYTF. CDR3 bases read: TGTGCCAGTACAGCGAGCAGGGGTTATGGC. The V and J genes are TRBV19 and TRBJ1-2; TRBD1 might be the D (6 bases). Sequencing ends 3 residues short of the CDR3 end; the germline J gene provides the rest. Germline V lookup: CDR1 LNHDA, CDR2 SQIVND (reference sequence). V gave up 7 bases and J gave up 5 bases, with 14 bases separating them. The CDR3 sequence is 13 residues long.